This TCR beta chain was recorded in a study of blood T cell repertoires in COVID-19. On the study more broadly: Sources were T cells, B-cell-depleted T cells, or PBMCs; the material itself was cDNA or gDNA.

The CDR3 loop spans 14 amino acids. CDR1 is SEHNR and CDR2 is FQNEAQ in the germline V gene (reference sequence). V lost 2 bases to trimming and J lost 8 bases; unmatched junction nucleotides: 5. TCRdb's copy holds only in-frame clones and misses some; the assay was immunoSEQ multiplex PCR. The sample has tens of thousands of clones, 85% to 90% seen once; the top ten hold nearly 5%. Specimen: peripheral blood. The chain recombines TRBV7-9 with TRBJ2-1; TRBD1 matches 8 bases. The clonotype was recovered from a woman older than 75 with acute or convalescent COVID-19. CDR3 sequence: CASSLNQGAYEQFF. The CDR3, as DNA: TGTGCCAGCAGCTTAAACCAGGGGGCCTATGAGCAGTTCTTC.